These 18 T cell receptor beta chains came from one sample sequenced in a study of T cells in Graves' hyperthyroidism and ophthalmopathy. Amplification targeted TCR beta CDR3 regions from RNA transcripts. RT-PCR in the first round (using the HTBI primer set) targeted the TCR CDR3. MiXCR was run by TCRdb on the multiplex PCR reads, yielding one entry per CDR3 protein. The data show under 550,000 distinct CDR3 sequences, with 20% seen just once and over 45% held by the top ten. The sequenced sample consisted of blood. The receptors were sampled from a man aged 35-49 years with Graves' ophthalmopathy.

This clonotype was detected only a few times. CDR3 in DNA: TGTGCCAGCAGTTACGGTGGGGCCAACGTCCTGACTTTC. Translated: CASSYGGANVLTF. This chain connects TRBV6-5 to TRBJ2-6; D is ambiguous. Trimming took off 2 bases at V and 3 bases at J, with 2 bases between the two ends. This CDR3 has 13 residues. Germline CDR1 MNHEY, CDR2 SVGAGI.

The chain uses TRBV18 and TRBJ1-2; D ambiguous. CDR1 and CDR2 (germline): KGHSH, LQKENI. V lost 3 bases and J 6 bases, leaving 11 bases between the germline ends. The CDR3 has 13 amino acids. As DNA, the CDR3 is TGTGCCAGCTCACCCATGTTGGATGATGGCTACACCTTC. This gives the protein CASSPMLDDGYTF.

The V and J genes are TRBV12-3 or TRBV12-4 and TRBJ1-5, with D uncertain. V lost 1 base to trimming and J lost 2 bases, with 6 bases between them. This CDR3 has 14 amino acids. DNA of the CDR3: TGTGCCAGCAGTTTAGGGCAGCGCAATCAGCCCCAGCATTTT. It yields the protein CASSLGQRNQPQHF.

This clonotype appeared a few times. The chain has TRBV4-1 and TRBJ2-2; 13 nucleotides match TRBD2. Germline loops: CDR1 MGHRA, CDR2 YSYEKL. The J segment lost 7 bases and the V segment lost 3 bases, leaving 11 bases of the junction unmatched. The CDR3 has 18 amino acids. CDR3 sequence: CASSHPGLAGVSGGELFF. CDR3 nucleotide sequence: TGCGCCAGCAGCCATCCCGGACTAGCGGGAGTTAGTGGCGGGGAGCTGTTTTTT.

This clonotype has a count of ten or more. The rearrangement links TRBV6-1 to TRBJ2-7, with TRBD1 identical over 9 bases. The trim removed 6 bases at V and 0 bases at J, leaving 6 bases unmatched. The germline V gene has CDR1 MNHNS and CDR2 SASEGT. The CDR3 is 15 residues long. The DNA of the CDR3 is TGTGCCAGCAGGGACAGGGGCGGGGGCTCCTACGAGCAGTACTTC. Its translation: CASRDRGGGSYEQYF.

The CDR3 sequence is CASRPGTRSEQYF. For the CDR3, the DNA is TGTGCCAGCAGACCCGGGACTAGGAGCGAGCAGTACTTC. The genes are TRBV2 and TRBJ2-7, with 8 positions matching TRBD2. The CDR3 is 13 amino acids. J was trimmed by 6 bases and V by 6 bases; bases with no gene match: 7. The germline gives CDR1 SNHLY, CDR2 FYNNEI.

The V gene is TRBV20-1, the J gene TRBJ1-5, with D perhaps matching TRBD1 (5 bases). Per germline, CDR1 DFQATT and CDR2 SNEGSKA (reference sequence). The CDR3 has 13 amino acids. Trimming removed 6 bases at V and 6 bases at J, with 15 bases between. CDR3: CSAAGQGGQPQHF. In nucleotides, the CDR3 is TGCAGTGCGGCGGGGCAGGGTGGTCAGCCCCAGCATTTT.

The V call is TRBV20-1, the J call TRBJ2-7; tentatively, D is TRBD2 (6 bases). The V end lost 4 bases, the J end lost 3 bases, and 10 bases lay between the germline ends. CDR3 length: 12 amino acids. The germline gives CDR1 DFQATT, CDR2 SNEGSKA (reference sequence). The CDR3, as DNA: TGCAGTGCTATGGACTATTACTACGAGCAGTACTTC. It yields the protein CSAMDYYYEQYF.

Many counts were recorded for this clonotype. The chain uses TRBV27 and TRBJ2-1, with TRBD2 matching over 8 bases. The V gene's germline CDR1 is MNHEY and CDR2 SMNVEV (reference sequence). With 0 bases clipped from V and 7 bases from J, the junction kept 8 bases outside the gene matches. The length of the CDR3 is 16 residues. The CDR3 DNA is TGTGCCAGCAGTTTATCGCGGGGGGAAGGGCCGAATGAGCAGTTCTTC. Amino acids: CASSLSRGEGPNEQFF.

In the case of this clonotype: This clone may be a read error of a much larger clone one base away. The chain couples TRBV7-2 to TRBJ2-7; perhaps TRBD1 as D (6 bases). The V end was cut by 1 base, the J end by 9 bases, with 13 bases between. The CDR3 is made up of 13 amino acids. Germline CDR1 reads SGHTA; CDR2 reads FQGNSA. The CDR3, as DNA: TGTGCCAGCAGCTTAGATTTAGTACAGGGGCAGTACTTC. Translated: CASSLDLVQGQYF.

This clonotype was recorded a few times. The CDR3 loop reads CASSQREIDTGELFF. CDR3 nucleotide sequence: TGTGCCAGTAGCCAGCGGGAGATAGACACCGGGGAGCTGTTTTTT. The genes are TRBV19 and TRBJ2-2, with TRBD2 matching 8 bases. This CDR3 comprises 15 residues. The V and J ends lost 6 bases and 3 bases, in that order; junction bases with no gene match: 6. Germline loops: CDR1 LNHDA, CDR2 SQIVND (reference sequence).

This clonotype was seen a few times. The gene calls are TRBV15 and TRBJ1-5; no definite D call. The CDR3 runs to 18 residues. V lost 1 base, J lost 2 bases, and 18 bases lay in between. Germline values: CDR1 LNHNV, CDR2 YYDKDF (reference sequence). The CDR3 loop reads CATSRGGRIFQGNQPQHF. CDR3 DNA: TGTGCCACCAGCAGAGGCGGCAGGATCTTTCAGGGCAATCAGCCCCAGCATTTT.

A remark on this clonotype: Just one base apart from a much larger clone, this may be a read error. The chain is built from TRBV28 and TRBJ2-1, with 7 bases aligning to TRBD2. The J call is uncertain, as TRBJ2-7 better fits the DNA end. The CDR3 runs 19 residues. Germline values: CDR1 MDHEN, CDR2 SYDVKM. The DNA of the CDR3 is TGTGCCAGCAGTTTGGGCTTAGCGGGTGGGCTAGCGCGGTACAATGAGCAGTACTTC. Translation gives CASSLGLAGGLARYNEQYF.

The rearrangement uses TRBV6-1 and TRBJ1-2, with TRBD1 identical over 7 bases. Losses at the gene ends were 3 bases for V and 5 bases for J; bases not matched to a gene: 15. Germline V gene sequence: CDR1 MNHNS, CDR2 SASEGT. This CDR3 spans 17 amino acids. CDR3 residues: CASSDPPGTERSYGYTF. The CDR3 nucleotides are TGTGCCAGCAGTGACCCCCCCGGGACAGAGCGCTCTTATGGCTACACCTTC.

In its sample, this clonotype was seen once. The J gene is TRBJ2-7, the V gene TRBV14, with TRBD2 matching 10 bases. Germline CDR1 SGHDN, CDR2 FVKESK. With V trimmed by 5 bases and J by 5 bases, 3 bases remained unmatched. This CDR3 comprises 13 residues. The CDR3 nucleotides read TGTGCCAGCAGCGTAGCGGGAGGACACGAGCAGTACTTC. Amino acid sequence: CASSVAGGHEQYF.

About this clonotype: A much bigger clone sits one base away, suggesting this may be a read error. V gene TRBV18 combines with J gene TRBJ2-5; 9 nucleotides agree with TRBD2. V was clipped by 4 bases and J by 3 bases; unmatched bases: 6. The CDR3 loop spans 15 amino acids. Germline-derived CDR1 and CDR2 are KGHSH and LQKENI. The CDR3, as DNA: TGTGCCAGCTCACTGGCTAGCGGGGCGAAAGAGACCCAGTACTTC. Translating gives CASSLASGAKETQYF.

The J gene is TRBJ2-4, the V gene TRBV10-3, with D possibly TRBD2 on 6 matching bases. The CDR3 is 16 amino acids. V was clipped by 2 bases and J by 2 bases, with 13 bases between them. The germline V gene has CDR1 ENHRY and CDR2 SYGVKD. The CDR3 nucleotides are TGTGCCATCAGTGAGCGCTCCGGGACTTCCAAAAACATTCAGTACTTC. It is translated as CAISERSGTSKNIQYF.

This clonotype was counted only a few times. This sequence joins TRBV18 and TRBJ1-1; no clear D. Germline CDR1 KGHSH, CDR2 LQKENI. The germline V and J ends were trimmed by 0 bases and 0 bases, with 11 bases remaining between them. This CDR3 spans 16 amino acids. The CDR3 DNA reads TGTGCCAGCTCACCACCGGTCGGGGATATGAACACTGAAGCTTTCTTT. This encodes CASSPPVGDMNTEAFF.